This T cell receptor (beta chain) was identified in a study of CD8 T cells in ankylosing spondylitis. TCRdb fed the 5' RACE reads into MiXCR, producing one record per CDR3 protein. The sample includes roughly 13,000 distinct CDR3 sequences, about 2.7% seen only once; the top ten take roughly 9%. Notes on the study in general: One TCR beta motif, made up of seven to nine highly homologous variants, appeared characteristic of ankylosing spondylitis blood. The study looked at matched synovial fluid samples from ankylosing spondylitis patients. Disease-linked clones were reported to be significantly enriched there.

V lost 2 bases and J 2 bases, leaving 10 bases between the germline ends. The CDR3 length is 14 residues. Germline V gene sequence: CDR1 SGDLS, CDR2 YYNGEE. By share, this clonotype counts as medium-sized. Antigen specificity is unknown. Specimen: blood, either unsorted or a sorted T cell fraction (not recorded which). This TCR was sampled from a male donor with ankylosing spondylitis or in good health (not recorded which). The chain couples TRBV9 to TRBJ2-5; D not certain. The CDR3 DNA is TGTGCCAGCAGCGTCTTGAGCGAGCAAGAGACCCAGTACTTC. Its protein product is CASSVLSEQETQYF.